A single T cell receptor beta chain is shown here with its context. Its specificity is unknown. Trimming cost V 5 bases and J 6 bases, with 16 bases left between them. Per the germline V gene, CDR1 is SGHAT and CDR2 is FQDESV (reference sequence). This CDR3 has 14 residues. Of the isolated RNA, all was reverse transcribed, and so the sequenced material was expressed TCRB transcripts. Sequencing used immunoSEQ multiplex PCR; TCRdb keeps in-frame clones, though not all of them. The sample has roughly 260,000 clones, roughly 20% seen once; the top ten hold 0.028%. The sample comes from a study of beta chain features in type 1 diabetes. Broader study findings: Healthy donors had naive, central memory and Treg TCRB repertoires that appeared less similar than those seen among patients. Type 1 diabetes patients had TCRB CDR3s that were shorter (moderately but significantly so) in all four CD4+ subsets. Cells carrying high TCR expression could end up over-represented when cDNA is sequenced. For patients and controls alike, PCR might favor shorter templates to the same degree.

The receptor's source is a woman aged 40 to 50 with type 1 diabetes. The V call is TRBV11-1, the J call TRBJ1-2; no definite D call. Sequenced sample: naive CD4+ T cells from blood. In DNA, the CDR3 is TGTGCCAGCAGCGAAGACATACTGAGAAATGGCTACACCTTC. Protein: CASSEDILRNGYTF.